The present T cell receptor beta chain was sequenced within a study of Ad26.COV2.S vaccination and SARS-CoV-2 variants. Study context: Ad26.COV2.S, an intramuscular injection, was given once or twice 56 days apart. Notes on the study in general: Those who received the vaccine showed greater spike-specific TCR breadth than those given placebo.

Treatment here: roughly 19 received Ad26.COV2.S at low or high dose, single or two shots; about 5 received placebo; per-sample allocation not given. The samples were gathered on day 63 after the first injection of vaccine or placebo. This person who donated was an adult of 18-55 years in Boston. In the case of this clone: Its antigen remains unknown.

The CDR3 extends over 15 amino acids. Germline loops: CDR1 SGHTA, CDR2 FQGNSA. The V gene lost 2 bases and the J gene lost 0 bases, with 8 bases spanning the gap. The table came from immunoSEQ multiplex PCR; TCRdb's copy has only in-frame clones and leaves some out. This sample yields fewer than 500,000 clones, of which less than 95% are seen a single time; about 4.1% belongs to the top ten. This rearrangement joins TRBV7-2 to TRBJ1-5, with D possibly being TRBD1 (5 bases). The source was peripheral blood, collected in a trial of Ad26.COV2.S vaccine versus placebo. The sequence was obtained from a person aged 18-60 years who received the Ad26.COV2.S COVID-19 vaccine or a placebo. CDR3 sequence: CASSLQGHSNQPQHF. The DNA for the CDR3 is TGTGCCAGCAGCTTACAGGGTCATAGCAATCAGCCCCAGCATTTT.